This TCR beta chain stems from a study of blood T cells in healthy people across ages. Study background: About one barcoded beta molecule per two T cells was the capture yield of template switching. Study conclusions and caveats: TCR beta diversity, measured per million T cells, fell in a roughly linear way with age.

Then a second PCR, running about 6 to 12 cycles, was carried out with a sample-barcoded 5' primer and a J-beta primer mix. The template-switch adaptor, which had 12 random nucleotides, put a tag on each cDNA molecule. TCRdb reanalysed the 5' RACE reads using MiXCR and keeps one entry per CDR3 protein. The repertoire holds about 630,000 distinct CDR3 sequences, with roughly 20% as singletons. This clonotype was seen more than once but under ten times. What it binds is not known. Isolation yielded PBMCs, at least 6 million per sample, in every case. V lost 6 bases to trimming and J lost 2 bases, with 13 bases between them. Germline CDR1 is KGHSH and CDR2 is LQKENI. This CDR3 spans 14 amino acids.

This TCR came from a man in his 70s in good health. The specimen sequenced was blood. The J gene is TRBJ1-1, the V gene TRBV18; D gene ambiguous. The CDR3 DNA follows: TGTGCCAGCTCCCCTGTTTTGGGAAACACTGAAGCTTTCTTT. Amino acid sequence: CASSPVLGNTEAFF.